A selection of T cell receptor beta chains follows, all from one sample in a study of T cells in Graves' hyperthyroidism and ophthalmopathy. TCRdb fed the multiplex PCR reads into MiXCR, producing one record per CDR3 protein. The sample has about 300,000 distinct CDR3 sequences, 16% seen once. The sample consisted of blood. These TCRs come from a man aged 30 to 45 with Graves' hyperthyroidism. The CDR3 runs from the conserved cysteine through the conserved F or W. A D gene is named only where the DNA matches it firmly. Size is omitted from some rows. Given values are once, few, many or a class for expanded clones.

>TRBD1|few|TRBV6-1|TRBJ1-2
TGTGCCAGCAGTGAAATTGGACAGGGGGATTCGAATGGCTACACCTTC
CASSEIGQGDSNGYTF
>TRBD2|NA|TRBV9|TRBJ2-2
TGTGCCAGCAGCGCCGTCTCCGGACTAGCGGGAGTCTTTGGGGAGCTGTTTTTT
CASSAVSGLAGVFGELFF
>TRBD2|NA|TRBV10-3|TRBJ2-2
TGTGCCATCAGTGTGGTAGCGGGAGGAGGCGGGGAGCTGTTTTTT
CAISVVAGGGGELFF
>NA|many|TRBV6-1|TRBJ2-1
TGTGCCAGCAGCCCGGGAGTTGGCGATGAGCAGTTCTTC
CASSPGVGDEQFF
>NA|few|TRBV9|TRBJ2-3
TGTGCCAGCAGCGGCGAAAGAGGCTCCACGGATACGCAGTATTTT
CASSGERGSTDTQYF
>NA|NA|TRBV20-1|TRBJ1-2
NA
CSASVLGQGKYGYTF
>NA|many|TRBV7-9|TRBJ1-2
TGTGCCAGCAGCTTAGTTACAGGGAACTATGGCTACACCTTC
CASSLVTGNYGYTF
>NA|NA|TRBV9|TRBJ2-7
TGTGCCAGCAGCGTAGACTTATCCTACGAGCAGTACTTC
CASSVDLSYEQYF
>NA|many|TRBV11-2|TRBJ2-5
TGTGCCAGCCGGGAGTGGGAGGAGACCCAGTACTTC
CASREWEETQYF
>TRBD2|NA|TRBV20-1|TRBJ2-7
TGCAGTGCTAGGGACCCCGGGACTAGCGGGAGCTACGAGCAGTACTTC
CSARDPGTSGSYEQYF
>NA|many|TRBV5-8|TRBJ2-5
TGTGCCAGCAGCTTATTTGAGGCGGAGACCCAGTACTTC
CASSLFEAETQYF
>NA|many|TRBV24-1|TRBJ2-2
TGTGCCACCGGTGACCTAGCAGACGCCGGGGAGCTGTTTTTT
CATGDLADAGELFF
>NA|many|TRBV11-2|TRBJ2-1
TGTGCCCCGGGAGTAACTGACAATGAGCAGTTCTTC
CAPGVTDNEQFF
>TRBD1|many|TRBV12-3/TRBV12-4|TRBJ1-5
TGTGCCAGCAGTTCTACAGGGGTACAGCCCCAGCATTTT
CASSSTGVQPQHF
>TRBD1|NA|TRBV10-3|TRBJ1-5
TGTGCCATCAGAGGACAGGCCAATCAGCCCCAGCATTTT
CAIRGQANQPQHF
>NA|few|TRBV29-1|TRBJ2-5
TGCAGCGTTCGGATAGCAGAGACCCAGTACTTC
CSVRIAETQYF
>NA|few|TRBV28|TRBJ1-3
TGTGCCAGCAGTCGGTCGCGAGGGGCTGGAAACACCATATATTTT
CASSRSRGAGNTIYF
>NA|many|TRBV24-1|TRBJ2-3
TGTGCCACCAGTGACCCGCCTTCAGATACGCAGTATTTT
CATSDPPSDTQYF
>NA|few|TRBV4-1|TRBJ2-5
TGCGCCAGCAGCCAAGATGGGGCTCTCCAAGAGACCCAGTACTTC
CASSQDGALQETQYF
>TRBD1|NA|TRBV6-1|TRBJ1-4
TGTGCCAGCAGTGAATTGGGACAGGGGTACGGTAATGAAAAACTGTTTTTT
CASSELGQGYGNEKLFF
>TRBD1|NA|TRBV24-1|TRBJ2-3
TGTGCCACCAGTGTTGGACAGGGGACAGATACGCAGTATTTT
CATSVGQGTDTQYF
>NA|many|TRBV7-8|TRBJ1-1
TGTGCCAGCAGCTTTCTGGAAGACACTGAAGCTTTCTTT
CASSFLEDTEAFF
>NA|many|TRBV12-3/TRBV12-4|TRBJ2-1
TGTGCCAGCAGTCGGGGGTCGAGGTTTCGCTTCTTGAATGAGCAGTTCTTC
CASSRGSRFRFLNEQFF
>NA|NA|TRBV6-5|TRBJ2-7
TGTGCCAGCAGTTACCATATCACTAGCTTCGAGCAGTACTTC
CASSYHITSFEQYF
>TRBD1|NA|TRBV12-3/TRBV12-4|TRBJ2-1
TGTGCCAGCAGTCGACAGGGTAGGGATGAGCAGTTCTTC
CASSRQGRDEQFF
>TRBD1|few|TRBV5-1|TRBJ1-3
TGCGCCAGCAGCTTGGGGACAGGGGGAAACACCATATATTTT
CASSLGTGGNTIYF
>TRBD1|many|TRBV5-1|TRBJ2-7
TGCGCCAGCGCAAGGGACAGCCACTACGAGCAGTACTTC
CASARDSHYEQYF
>NA|few|TRBV29-1|TRBJ1-2
TGCAGCGGGCTCGGGACCTCCTATGGCTACACCTTC
CSGLGTSYGYTF
>NA|NA|TRBV12-5|TRBJ1-1
TGTGCTAGTGGTTTGGTATTGGGGGGGGGGGGAACTGAAGCTTTCTTT
CASGLVLGGGGTEAFF
>NA|few|TRBV20-1|TRBJ2-1
TGCAGTGCTCCCGAGGGGGGGGACTACCTCTACAATGAGCACTTCTTC
CSAPEGGDYLYNEHFF
>TRBD1|NA|TRBV5-1|TRBJ1-2
TGCGCCAGCAGCTTGGGACAGGGGGCAGGTTCGGATGGCTACACCTTC
CASSLGQGAGSDGYTF
>NA|few|TRBV7-9|TRBJ2-7
TGTGCCAGCAGCTTAGAATACCGATCCTACGAGCAGTACTTC
CASSLEYRSYEQYF
>TRBD2|few|TRBV4-1|TRBJ2-5
TGCGCCAGCAGCCAGCTAGCGGGATGGAAGGAGACCCAGTACTTC
CASSQLAGWKETQYF
>NA|few|TRBV29-1|TRBJ2-2
TGCAGCGTTTTCTTGTCCGGGGAGCTGTTTTTT
CSVFLSGELFF
>NA|NA|TRBV28|TRBJ2-2
TGTGCCAGCAGCTATGTTCGGCTAGCAGGGGACACCGGGGAGCTGTTTTTT
CASSYVRLAGDTGELFF
>NA|many|TRBV5-1|TRBJ2-7
TGCGCCAGCAGCTTCTACGGGATGGCCCCCTACGAGCAGTACTTC
CASSFYGMAPYEQYF
>NA|many|TRBV27|TRBJ1-5
TGTGCCAGCAGTTCCGGGGTCAATAGCAATCAGCCCCAGCATTTT
CASSSGVNSNQPQHF
>NA|many|TRBV7-3|TRBJ1-1
TGTGCCAGCAGCACCCCCCCGGGGTCAAATCGCGTGAACACTGAAGCTTTCTTT
CASSTPPGSNRVNTEAFF
>NA|NA|TRBV4-1|TRBJ2-1
TGCGCCAGCAGCCAAGATTGGGGGGCCTACAATGAGCAGTTCTTC
CASSQDWGAYNEQFF
>NA|many|TRBV11-2|TRBJ2-2
TGTGCCAGCAGCAGAGTTGGGTCCGGGGAGCTGTTTTTT
CASSRVGSGELFF
>NA|many|TRBV7-3|TRBJ2-3
TGTGCCAGCAGCTTAGCCCCCCGACCCCGCACAGATACGCAGTATTTT
CASSLAPRPRTDTQYF
>TRBD2|few|TRBV7-9|TRBJ2-7
TGTGCCAGCAGCTTAGAGGCTAGCGGGAGTTACGAGCAGTACTTC
CASSLEASGSYEQYF
>NA|many|TRBV20-1|TRBJ2-1
TGCAGTGCCCTGGTGGCAGGCACGAGTGAGCAGTTCTTC
CSALVAGTSEQFF
>TRBD2|many|TRBV7-2|TRBJ2-3
TGTGCCAGCAGCAAACTCGGGAGCGGGAGGAATACAGATACGCAGTATTTT
CASSKLGSGRNTDTQYF
>NA|many|TRBV30|TRBJ2-7
TGTGCCTGGAGTGTAGCTGGGTCCTACGAGCAGTACTTC
CAWSVAGSYEQYF
>NA|many|TRBV12-3/TRBV12-4|TRBJ2-7
TGTGCCAGCAGTTCAGCAGACAGGCAATACGAGCAGTACTTC
CASSSADRQYEQYF
>NA|few|TRBV3-1|TRBJ1-3
TGTGCCAGCAGCCTGACAGGAGTTACTGGAAACACCATATATTTT
CASSLTGVTGNTIYF
>NA|few|TRBV19|TRBJ1-2
TGTGCCAGTAGCCCTCACTCTAGTCCCTATGGCTACACCTTC
CASSPHSSPYGYTF
>TRBD2|NA|TRBV10-2|TRBJ2-5
TGCGCCAGCGGAGCGGGACTGGCCTATGAGACCCAGTACTTC
CASGAGLAYETQYF
>TRBD2|many|TRBV20-1|TRBJ2-7
TGCAGTGCTAGAGACGCTTTCGGACGGGAGGTTATCTACGAGCAGTACTTC
CSARDAFGREVIYEQYF
>NA|NA|TRBV2|TRBJ2-7
TGTGCCAGCAGTTTGCGGGGCCACGAGCAGTACTTC
CASSLRGHEQYF
>NA|few|TRBV20-1|TRBJ2-1
TGCAGCATCAGGGTAGTGGACAATGAGCAGTTCTTC
CSIRVVDNEQFF
>TRBD1|few|TRBV27|TRBJ1-2
TGTGCCAGCAGACGACAGGGTAACTATGGCTACACCTTC
CASRRQGNYGYTF
>NA|many|TRBV3-1|TRBJ2-1
TGTGCCAGCAGCCAAGATCGGGCTTCTGGCGAGCAGTTCTTC
CASSQDRASGEQFF
>TRBD2|NA|TRBV11-2|TRBJ2-7
TGTGCCAGCATCGCGGGGGTGGGTTACGAGCAGTACTTC
CASIAGVGYEQYF
>TRBD2|many|TRBV3-1|TRBJ2-4
TGTGCCAGCAGCCAAGGCTCTAGCGGGAGGGCCGCCATTCAGTACTTC
CASSQGSSGRAAIQYF
>TRBD2|few|TRBV6-1|TRBJ2-1
TGTGCCAGCAGCACCCTAGCGGGAGTTATTTATGAGCAGTTCTTC
CASSTLAGVIYEQFF
>NA|many|TRBV28|TRBJ2-6
TGTGCCAGCAACTCGGGGGCTGGGGCCAACGTCCTGACTTTC
CASNSGAGANVLTF
>TRBD1|few|TRBV19|TRBJ2-7
TGTGCCAGTCGGGACAGAGGTTCCTACGAGCAGTACTTC
CASRDRGSYEQYF